The rows below give T cell receptor beta chains drawn from one sample of a study of T cells after yellow fever vaccination. Each CDR3 protein is one row after TCRdb ran MiXCR on the 5' RACE reads. The data contain around 350,000 distinct CDR3 sequences, around a tenth of them singletons. The sample consisted of PBMCs, taken on the day of the first yellow fever vaccination. These receptors came from a man between 18 and 35 years old who received the YFV17D yellow fever vaccine. Both conserved end residues are part of each CDR3. Fields, in order: V gene, J gene, D gene, clone size, CDR3 protein, CDR3 DNA. The D gene is left open where the match is weak. Where a row states a size, it is once, few, many or the class of an expanded clone; other rows omit it.

TRBV11-2	TRBJ2-5	NA	few	CASSGGHTETQYF	TGTGCCAGCTCGGGGGGACATACTGAGACCCAGTACTTC
TRBV29-1	TRBJ2-3	NA	NA	CSVEDFGYAPDTQYF	TGCAGCGTTGAAGATTTCGGGTATGCGCCAGATACGCAGTATTTT
TRBV6-1	TRBJ2-2	NA	few	CASSVTDRNTGELFF	TGTGCCAGCAGTGTGACGGATAGGAACACCGGGGAGCTGTTTTTT
TRBV20-1	TRBJ2-7	NA	NA	CSASTSSYEQYF	TGCAGTGCTTCTACTAGTTCCTACGAGCAGTACTTC
TRBV7-2	TRBJ2-3	NA	NA	CASSLESALRNTQYF	TGTGCCAGCAGCTTAGAATCAGCCCTGAGGAATACGCAGTATTTT
TRBV11-1	TRBJ1-5	TRBD1	few	CASRRGQRNQPQHF	TGTGCCAGCAGACGGGGACAGCGCAATCAGCCCCAGCATTTT
TRBV4-2	TRBJ1-2	TRBD1	few	CASSQDTRQGYGYTF	TGTGCCAGCAGCCAAGATACGAGACAGGGTTACGGCTACACCTTC
TRBV12-3/TRBV12-4	TRBJ1-5	TRBD1	many	CASTIDRVSPQHF	TGTGCCAGCACAATAGACAGGGTATCGCCCCAGCATTTT
TRBV19	TRBJ1-1	NA	few	CASSIGSSGSFTEAFF	TGTGCCAGTAGTATTGGATCTTCAGGTAGTTTCACTGAAGCTTTCTTT
TRBV4-1	TRBJ2-5	NA	NA	CASSLLLGETQYF	TGCGCCAGCAGCCTACTTCTAGGAGAGACCCAGTACTTC
TRBV6-5	TRBJ1-4	TRBD1	NA	CASSTRTGRLFF	TGTGCCAGCAGTACGCGGACAGGGAGGCTGTTTTTT
TRBV9	TRBJ2-1	NA	NA	CASSVGDMGAYSYNEQFF	TGTGCCAGCAGCGTCGGTGATATGGGGGCCTATTCCTACAATGAGCAGTTCTTC
TRBV19	TRBJ2-6	NA	few	CASLEGTGANVLTF	TGTGCCAGTCTTGAGGGTACTGGGGCCAACGTCCTGACTTTC
TRBV19	TRBJ2-2	NA	NA	CASSSKSPNTGELFF	TGTGCCAGTAGTTCTAAGTCCCCGAACACCGGGGAGCTGTTTTTT
TRBV4-2	TRBJ2-5	NA	NA	CASSLQVGGGAGETQYF	TGTGCCAGCAGCCTGCAAGTAGGAGGGGGGGCCGGAGAGACGCAGTACTTC
TRBV29-1	TRBJ1-2	TRBD1	few	CSVVGQGFGYGYTF	TGCAGCGTGGTGGGACAGGGGTTTGGATATGGCTACACCTTC
TRBV10-3	TRBJ1-3	TRBD1	few	CAIRDRGTAGNTIYF	TGTGCCATCAGGGACAGGGGCACGGCTGGAAACACCATATATTTT
TRBV27	TRBJ2-3	NA	many	CASSVRDSTDTQYF	TGTGCCAGCAGTGTCCGGGACAGCACAGATACGCAGTATTTT
TRBV7-8	TRBJ1-6	NA	NA	CASSEGAALHF	TGTGCCAGCAGCGAGGGCGCAGCCCTCCACTTT
TRBV5-4	TRBJ2-1	NA	NA	CASSLNYPNEQFF	TGTGCCAGCAGCTTGAACTACCCGAATGAGCAGTTCTTC
TRBV20-1	TRBJ2-2	NA	NA	CSARGGGAGTGELFF	TGCAGTGCTAGAGGCGGGGGCGCGGGCACCGGGGAGCTGTTTTTT
TRBV29-1	TRBJ2-7	NA	few	CSQTYEQYF	TGCAGCCAGACCTACGAGCAGTACTTC
TRBV5-4	TRBJ2-3	TRBD2	few	CASSVGGALDTQYF	TGTGCCAGCAGCGTCGGGGGGGCGTTAGATACGCAGTATTTT
TRBV12-3/TRBV12-4	TRBJ1-5	NA	NA	CASSIARRGYGQPQHF	TGTGCCAGCAGCATTGCCCGCAGGGGATATGGGCAGCCCCAGCATTTT
TRBV4-2	TRBJ2-3	TRBD1	few	CASNGQGRTDTQYF	TGTGCCAGCAACGGACAGGGTAGGACAGATACGCAGTATTTT
TRBV24-1	TRBJ2-3	NA	few	CATRGSGTDTQYF	TGTGCCACCAGGGGCAGTGGCACAGATACGCAGTATTTT
TRBV20-1	TRBJ2-5	TRBD2	NA	CSAKAGGPWETQYF	TGCAGTGCTAAAGCGGGGGGGCCTTGGGAGACCCAGTACTTC
TRBV12-3/TRBV12-4	TRBJ2-3	NA	NA	CASSFGGLPNTDTQYF	TGTGCCAGCAGTTTCGGCGGACTACCGAACACAGATACGCAGTATTTT
TRBV20-1	TRBJ2-4	NA	NA	CSARAIGNIQYF	TGCAGTGCTAGAGCCATCGGAAACATTCAGTACTTC
TRBV5-6	TRBJ2-3	TRBD2	NA	CASSLEGHAFGGGAVADTQYF	TGTGCCAGCAGCTTGGAGGGACACGCGTTCGGCGGGGGGGCTGTGGCAGATACGCAGTATTTT
TRBV7-3	TRBJ2-3	NA	NA	CASSINDYTDTQYF	TGTGCCAGCTCGATTAACGACTACACAGATACGCAGTATTTT
TRBV11-1	TRBJ1-1	TRBD1	few	CASSLPSLQGPRGGNTEAFF	TGTGCCAGCAGCTTACCAAGCCTACAGGGGCCTCGGGGAGGTAACACTGAAGCTTTCTTT
TRBV12-3/TRBV12-4	TRBJ2-3	NA	few	CASSIGQTTDTQYF	TGTGCCAGCAGTATTGGACAGACCACAGATACGCAGTATTTT
TRBV7-9	TRBJ1-1	NA	few	CASSSGDNRETEAFF	TGTGCCAGCAGCTCTGGGGACAACAGGGAAACTGAAGCTTTCTTT
TRBV6-5	TRBJ2-5	TRBD1	few	CASSSQGARLTQYF	TGTGCCAGCAGTTCCCAGGGGGCGCGGTTGACCCAGTACTTC
TRBV18	TRBJ1-3	TRBD1	few	CASSRGTDGNTIYF	TGTGCCAGCTCCCGTGGGACAGATGGAAACACCATATATTTT
TRBV11-2	TRBJ2-3	NA	NA	CASSSGLMSAGGPSTDTQYF	TGTGCCAGCAGCTCAGGTTTAATGAGCGCCGGGGGGCCTAGCACAGATACGCAGTATTTT
TRBV19	TRBJ2-1	TRBD2	few	CASSTSGGASEQFF	TGTGCCAGTAGTACTAGCGGGGGGGCGTCTGAGCAGTTCTTC
TRBV7-2	TRBJ2-5	TRBD2	many	CASSFISGETQYF	TGTGCCAGCAGCTTTATTAGCGGGGAGACCCAGTACTTC
TRBV7-8	TRBJ1-5	NA	few	CASTPGGVGQPQHF	TGTGCCAGCACCCCCGGGGGGGTCGGTCAGCCCCAGCATTTT
TRBV5-1	TRBJ1-6	TRBD1	few	CASSFRGRSNSPLHF	TGCGCCAGCAGCTTCAGGGGGCGCAGTAATTCACCCCTCCACTTT
TRBV5-1	TRBJ1-1	NA	many	CASSLVGMNTEAFF	TGCGCCAGCAGCTTGGTAGGGATGAACACTGAAGCTTTCTTT
TRBV10-3	TRBJ1-2	NA	few	CAIRLDSRNYGYTF	TGTGCCATCAGACTGGACAGCCGGAACTATGGCTACACCTTC
TRBV27	TRBJ1-1	NA	few	CASSLSAGDEAFF	TGTGCCAGCAGTTTATCGGCGGGGGATGAAGCTTTCTTT
TRBV7-9	TRBJ1-5	TRBD1	few	CASSLANIGQGGQPQHF	TGTGCCAGCAGCTTAGCCAACATAGGACAGGGGGGTCAGCCCCAGCATTTT
TRBV18	TRBJ2-1	TRBD2	NA	CASSGLAGTNEQFF	TGTGCCAGCTCAGGACTAGCGGGGACCAATGAGCAGTTCTTC
TRBV6-1	TRBJ2-3	TRBD2	NA	CASPRSGLAGPFGDTQYF	TGTGCCAGCCCCCGCTCGGGACTAGCGGGGCCCTTCGGAGATACGCAGTATTTT
TRBV5-4	TRBJ1-4	NA	NA	CASSLSGNEKLFF	TGTGCCAGCAGCTTGTCCGGCAATGAAAAACTGTTTTTT
TRBV27	TRBJ2-2	TRBD2	few	CASSLTASGGAAGELFF	TGTGCCAGCAGTTTAACGGCTAGCGGGGGGGCAGCCGGGGAGCTGTTTTTT
TRBV5-1	TRBJ2-3	TRBD2	few	CASGPGGPKDTQYF	TGCGCCAGCGGCCCGGGGGGGCCAAAAGATACGCAGTATTTT
TRBV12-2	TRBJ1-4	NA	many	CASRLEEKLFF	TGTGCAAGTCGCTTAGAAGAAAAACTGTTTTTT
TRBV6-2/TRBV6-3	TRBJ2-7	NA	many	CASSSVADVSYEQYF	TGTGCCAGCAGTAGTGTGGCAGACGTCAGCTACGAGCAGTACTTC
TRBV7-2	TRBJ2-1	TRBD2	NA	CASSRSSSGANNEQFF	TGTGCCAGCAGCCGATCCTCTAGCGGGGCTAACAATGAGCAGTTCTTC
TRBV20-1	TRBJ2-1	NA	few	CSAINFVEQFF	TGCAGTGCTATCAACTTTGTAGAGCAGTTCTTC
TRBV5-4	TRBJ1-6	NA	NA	CASSFSDSPLHF	TGTGCCAGCAGCTTCTCAGATTCACCCCTCCACTTT
TRBV9	TRBJ1-1	NA	few	CASSQMGTEAFF	TGTGCCAGCAGCCAAATGGGAACTGAAGCTTTCTTT
TRBV20-1	TRBJ2-1	TRBD2	many	CSAGGASGVYNEQFF	TGCAGTGCTGGAGGGGCTAGCGGGGTCTACAATGAGCAGTTCTTC
TRBV7-9	TRBJ1-2	NA	few	CASSPHRSRIYGYTF	TGTGCCAGCAGCCCGCACCGGTCCCGGATCTATGGCTACACCTTC
TRBV6-1	TRBJ2-5	NA	NA	CASGNGRQETQYF	TGTGCCAGTGGGAATGGGAGGCAAGAGACCCAGTACTTC